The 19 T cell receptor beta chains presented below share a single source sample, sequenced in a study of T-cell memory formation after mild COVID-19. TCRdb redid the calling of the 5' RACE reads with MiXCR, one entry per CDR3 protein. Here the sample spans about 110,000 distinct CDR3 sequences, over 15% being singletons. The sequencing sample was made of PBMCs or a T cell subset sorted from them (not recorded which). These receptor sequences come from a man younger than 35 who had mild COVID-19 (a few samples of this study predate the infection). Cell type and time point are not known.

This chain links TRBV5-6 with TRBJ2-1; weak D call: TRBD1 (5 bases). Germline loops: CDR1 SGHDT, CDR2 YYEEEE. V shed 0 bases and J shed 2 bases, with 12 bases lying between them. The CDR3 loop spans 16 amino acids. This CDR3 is CASSLVGARTYNEQFF. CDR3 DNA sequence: TGTGCCAGCAGCTTGGTAGGGGCGAGGACCTACAATGAGCAGTTCTTC.

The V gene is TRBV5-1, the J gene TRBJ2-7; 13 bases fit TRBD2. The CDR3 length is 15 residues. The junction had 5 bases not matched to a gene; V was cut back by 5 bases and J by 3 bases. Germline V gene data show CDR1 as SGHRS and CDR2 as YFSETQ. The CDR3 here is CASRLTSGGIYEQYF. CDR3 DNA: TGCGCCAGCAGACTGACTAGCGGGGGGATCTACGAGCAGTACTTC.

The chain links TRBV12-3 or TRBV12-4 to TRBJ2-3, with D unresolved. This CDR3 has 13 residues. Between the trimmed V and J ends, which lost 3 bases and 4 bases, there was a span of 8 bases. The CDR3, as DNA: TGTGCCAGCAGTTTTAGGGTTCCAGATACGCAGTATTTT. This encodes CASSFRVPDTQYF.

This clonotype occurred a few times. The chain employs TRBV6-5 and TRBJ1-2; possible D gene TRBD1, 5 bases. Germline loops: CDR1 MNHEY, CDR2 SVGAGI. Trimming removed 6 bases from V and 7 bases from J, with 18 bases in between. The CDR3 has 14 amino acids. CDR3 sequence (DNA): TGTGCCAGCAGAAAACCGGGTCAGGGATTTGGCTACACCTTC. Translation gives CASRKPGQGFGYTF.

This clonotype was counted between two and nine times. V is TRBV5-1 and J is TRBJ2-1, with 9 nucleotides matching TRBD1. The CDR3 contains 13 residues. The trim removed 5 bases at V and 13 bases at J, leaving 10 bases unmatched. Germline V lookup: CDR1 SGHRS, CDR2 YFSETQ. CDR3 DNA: TGCGCCAGCAGGCCAGATACAGGGGGCAGACAGTTCTTC. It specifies CASRPDTGGRQFF.

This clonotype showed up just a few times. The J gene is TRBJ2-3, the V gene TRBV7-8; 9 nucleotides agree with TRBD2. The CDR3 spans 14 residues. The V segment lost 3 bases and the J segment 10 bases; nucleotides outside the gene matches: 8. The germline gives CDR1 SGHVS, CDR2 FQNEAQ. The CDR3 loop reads CASSFFSGGAAQYF. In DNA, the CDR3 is TGTGCCAGCAGCTTTTTTAGCGGGGGAGCGGCGCAGTATTTT. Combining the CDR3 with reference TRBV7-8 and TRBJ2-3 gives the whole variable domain GAGVSQSPRYKVAKRGQDVALRCDPISGHVSLFWYQQALGQGPEFLTYFQNEAQLDKSGLPSDRFFAERPEGSVSTLKIQRTQQEDSAVYLCASSFFSGGAAQYFGPGTRLTVL.

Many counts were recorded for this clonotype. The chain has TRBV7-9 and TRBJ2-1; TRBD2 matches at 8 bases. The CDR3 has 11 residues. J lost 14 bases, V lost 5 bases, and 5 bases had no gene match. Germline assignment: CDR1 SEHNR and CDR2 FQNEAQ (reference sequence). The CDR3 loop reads CASSLRLAKFF. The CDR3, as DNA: TGTGCCAGCAGCCTCCGACTAGCGAAGTTCTTC.

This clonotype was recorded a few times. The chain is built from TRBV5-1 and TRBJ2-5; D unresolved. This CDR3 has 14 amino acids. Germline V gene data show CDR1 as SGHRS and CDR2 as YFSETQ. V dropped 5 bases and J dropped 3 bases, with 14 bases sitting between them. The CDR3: CASRLRWAEETQYF. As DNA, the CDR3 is TGCGCCAGCAGATTACGATGGGCGGAAGAGACCCAGTACTTC.

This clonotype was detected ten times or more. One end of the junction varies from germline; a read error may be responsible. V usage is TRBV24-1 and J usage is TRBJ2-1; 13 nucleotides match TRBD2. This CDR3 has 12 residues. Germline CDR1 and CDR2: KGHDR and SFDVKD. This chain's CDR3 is CATSDLGTSGAF. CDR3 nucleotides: TGTGCCACCAGTGATCTAGGGACTAGCGGGGCCTTC.

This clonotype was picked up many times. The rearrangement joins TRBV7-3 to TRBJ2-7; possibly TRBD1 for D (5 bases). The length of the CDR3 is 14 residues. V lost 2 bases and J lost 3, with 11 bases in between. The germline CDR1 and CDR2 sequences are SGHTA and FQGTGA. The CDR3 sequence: CASSLHPGRYEQYV. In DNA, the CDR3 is TGTGCCAGCAGCTTACACCCAGGGCGCTACGAGCAGTACGTC.

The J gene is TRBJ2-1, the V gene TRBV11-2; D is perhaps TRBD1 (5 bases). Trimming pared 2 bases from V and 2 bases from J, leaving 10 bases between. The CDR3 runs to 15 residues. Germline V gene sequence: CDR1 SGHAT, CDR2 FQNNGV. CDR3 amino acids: CASSLMGQAYNEQFF. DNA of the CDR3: TGTGCCAGCAGCTTAATGGGGCAGGCCTACAATGAGCAGTTCTTC.

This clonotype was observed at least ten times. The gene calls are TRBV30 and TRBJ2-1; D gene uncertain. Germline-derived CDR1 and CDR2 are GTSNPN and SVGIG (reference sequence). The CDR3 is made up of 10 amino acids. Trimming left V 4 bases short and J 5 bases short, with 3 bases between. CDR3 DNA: TGTGCCTGGATCGACAATGAGCAGTTCTTC. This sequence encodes CAWIDNEQFF.

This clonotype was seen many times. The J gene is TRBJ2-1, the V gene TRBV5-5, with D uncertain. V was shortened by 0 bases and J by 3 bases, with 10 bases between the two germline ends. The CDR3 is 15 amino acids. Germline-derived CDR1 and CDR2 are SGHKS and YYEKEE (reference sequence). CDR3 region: CASSLGGSGYNEQFF. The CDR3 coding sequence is TGTGCCAGCAGCTTGGGAGGAAGTGGCTACAATGAGCAGTTCTTC.

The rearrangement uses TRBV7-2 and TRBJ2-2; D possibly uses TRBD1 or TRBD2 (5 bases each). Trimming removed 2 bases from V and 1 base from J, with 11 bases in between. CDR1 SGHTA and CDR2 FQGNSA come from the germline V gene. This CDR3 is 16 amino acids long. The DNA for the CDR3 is TGTGCCAGCAGCTTACGGGGCGGGCGGAACACCGGGGAGCTGTTTTTT. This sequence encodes CASSLRGGRNTGELFF.

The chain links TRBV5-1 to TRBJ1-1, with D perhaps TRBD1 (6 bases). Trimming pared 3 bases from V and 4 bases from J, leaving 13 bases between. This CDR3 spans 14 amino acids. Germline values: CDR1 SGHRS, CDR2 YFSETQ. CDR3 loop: CASSSQGFGTEAFF. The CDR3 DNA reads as TGCGCCAGCAGCTCACAGGGTTTCGGCACTGAAGCTTTCTTT. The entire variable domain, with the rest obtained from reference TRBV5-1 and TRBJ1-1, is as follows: KAGVTQTPRYLIKTRGQQVTLSCSPISGHRSVSWYQQTPGQGLQFLFEYFSETQRNKGNFPGRFSGRQFSNSRSEMNVSTLELGDSALYLCASSSQGFGTEAFFGQGTRLTVV.

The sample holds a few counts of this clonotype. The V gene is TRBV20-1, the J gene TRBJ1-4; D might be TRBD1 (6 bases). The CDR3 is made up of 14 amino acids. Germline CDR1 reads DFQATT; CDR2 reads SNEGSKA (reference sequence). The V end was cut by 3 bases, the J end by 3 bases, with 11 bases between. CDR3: CSASRGTPNEKLFF. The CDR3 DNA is TGCAGTGCTAGCCGCGGGACACCTAATGAAAAACTGTTTTTT.

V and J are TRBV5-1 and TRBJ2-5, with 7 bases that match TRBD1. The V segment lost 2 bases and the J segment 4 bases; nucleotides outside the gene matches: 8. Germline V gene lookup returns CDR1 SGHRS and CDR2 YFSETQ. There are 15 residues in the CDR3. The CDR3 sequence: CASSFGANRGETQYF. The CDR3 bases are TGCGCCAGCAGCTTTGGGGCCAACAGGGGAGAGACCCAGTACTTC.

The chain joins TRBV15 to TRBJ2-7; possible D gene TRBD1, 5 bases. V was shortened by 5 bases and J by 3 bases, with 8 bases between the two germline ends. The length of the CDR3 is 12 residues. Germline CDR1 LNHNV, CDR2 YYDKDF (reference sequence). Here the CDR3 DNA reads TGTGCCACCAGCCCAACAGGCTACGAGCAGTACGTC. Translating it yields CATSPTGYEQYV.

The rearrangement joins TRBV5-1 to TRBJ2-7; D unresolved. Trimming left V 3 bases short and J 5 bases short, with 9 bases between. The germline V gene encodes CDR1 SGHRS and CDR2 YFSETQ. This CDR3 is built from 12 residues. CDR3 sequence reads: CASSYPADEQYF. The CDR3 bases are TGCGCCAGCAGCTACCCTGCGGACGAGCAGTACTTC.